Sequencing of this TCR beta chain was carried out in a study of blood T cell repertoires in COVID-19 (dated by TCRdb to the early 2020s). At the level of the whole study: Collaborator samples came from the United States, Italy and Spain and covered acute and convalescent phases of COVID-19. The sample metadata nearly always contained a de-identified subject ID, COVID-19 status, age in years and sex. Where available, HLA class I and class II types were obtained from metadata supplied by the sample provider rather than from assay-based typing. The prospective study material was composed of cDNA or gDNA derived from T cells, B-cell-depleted T cells, or PBMCs. Samples were obtained from the ongoing ImmuneRACE study (first 160 participants) and from roughly 1,300 subjects provided by 6 global collaborators. The repertoires were released in a freely available public database intended as a resource for research on the immune response to SARS-CoV-2. The dataset comprised deeply sampled blood TCRbeta repertoires from subjects exposed to, actively infected with, or recovered from COVID-19. Overall study results and their limits: The quantity of clinical and demographic metadata differed by source and by participant and was supplied without curation.

This clone was detected once. This receptor's antigen is unknown. Per-nucleotide qualities are absent, and no much larger clonotype sits a single base away. The collaborating institutions used their own protocols to collect whole blood in K2EDTA tubes. For TCRbeta analysis, collaborators shipped samples in one of three forms: frozen whole blood, isolated PBMCs, or DNA extracted from either of those sample types. The immunoSEQ Assay, a bias-controlled multiplex PCR, was used to amplify TCRbeta CDR3 regions from genomic DNA. The original methods were these. Within the assay, amplification of reference gene primers was used to estimate how many nucleated cells each sample contained. To quantify the absolute abundance of each unique TCRbeta CDR3 rearrangement, sequence reads were collapsed and filtered. For each sample, productive Simpson clonality was calculated as the square root of Simpson's diversity index over productive rearrangements. Imported from immuneACCESS, the table was reduced by TCRdb to in-frame sequences with V and J called. These copies leave out some clones; in studies compared against another copy, an unresolved V gene accounts for under half, and the cause of the remainder is not known. D and trimming were read from the DNA, whereas the V and J calls and clone size are those reported in that table. This sample gives around 150,000 clones in total; 80% to 90% of them show up just once. The ten largest clones represent roughly 3.5% of the sample.

Material for sequencing was peripheral blood. This TCR derives from a man between 70 and 80 years old with acute or convalescent COVID-19.

The DNA sequence is as follows: TGTGCCAGTAGTATGGCAGGGGGCAACGGTGAAGCTTTCTTT. This is translated as CASSMAGGNGEAFF. This sequence uses TRBV19 and TRBJ1-1; TRBD1 agrees with 8 junctional bases. Reading the germline V gene (reference sequence) gives CDR1 LNHDA and CDR2 SQIVND. From the cysteine up to the phenylalanine, the CDR3 has a length of 14 residues. Kept here is only the CDR3 DNA, which spans 42 bases and is read in frame from base 1. Trimming takes 3 bases off V and 7 bases off J; junction bases not matched to a gene: 7.